A single sample gave rise to the 3 T cell receptor beta chains below, sequenced in a study of T cells in narcolepsy. The method was immunoSEQ multiplex PCR; TCRdb's version includes in-frame clones alone and lacks a portion of them. This table holds fewer than 40,000 clones, over 80% found once. The sample comprised memory (CD45RA-) CD4+ T cells from blood. The receptor set was obtained from a human donor in good health.

In this sample, this clone turned up once. This rearrangement joins TRBV27 to TRBJ2-1, with D possibly being TRBD1 (6 bases). Germline V lookup: CDR1 MNHEY, CDR2 SMNVEV (reference sequence). Trimming cost V 1 base and J 4 bases, with 11 bases left between them. This CDR3 has 15 amino acids. CDR3 protein: CASSLFRGAYNEQFF. As DNA, the CDR3 is TGTGCCAGCAGTTTATTCAGGGGCGCTTACAATGAGCAGTTCTTC.

The V call is TRBV7-2, the J call TRBJ1-1, with D unresolved. The CDR3 has 13 amino acids. V gave up 2 bases and J gave up 11 bases, with 15 bases separating them. Germline V gene sequence: CDR1 SGHTA, CDR2 FQGNSA. The CDR3 loop is CASSLFFSGVAFF. The CDR3 coding sequence is TGTGCCAGCAGCTTATTTTTTTCCGGAGTGGCTTTCTTT.

This sequence joins TRBV4-3 and TRBJ2-5; 8 bases agree with TRBD1. The CDR3 runs 15 residues. Trimming at V came to 4 bases and at J to 3 bases, leaving 7 bases not matched to a gene. Germline V CDR1 and CDR2: LGHNA, YSLEER. The CDR3 DNA reads TGCGCCAGCAGCCCAGGGGGCGCTGGTGAAGAGACCCAGTACTTC. Amino acids: CASSPGGAGEETQYF.